The rows below give T cell receptor beta chains drawn from one sample of a study of blood T cell repertoires in COVID-19. Only in-frame clones appear in the TCRdb table, and some are missing; sequencing was by immunoSEQ multiplex PCR. The sample carries 150,000 to 200,000 clones, around 77% recorded once. Material for sequencing was peripheral blood. The receptors come from a man in his fifties or sixties with active or convalescent COVID-19. Each CDR3 is given with its conserved first and last residue. A D gene is named only where the DNA matches it firmly. Expanded clones are given a class, and other clones once, few, many or no size at all.

j_call	clone_size	v_call	d_call	cdr3_aa	cdr3_nt
TRBJ2-3	NA	TRBV6-5	NA	CASSTGDTQYF	TGTGCCAGCAGTACAGGCGATACGCAGTATTTT
TRBJ2-1	few	TRBV5-4	NA	CASSLADSNEQFF	TGTGCCAGCAGCTTGGCCGACTCCAATGAGCAGTTCTTC
TRBJ1-5	NA	TRBV28	TRBD1	CASSLAGGGNQPQHF	TGTGCCAGCAGTCTAGCAGGGGGAGGCAATCAGCCCCAGCATTTT
TRBJ2-7	NA	TRBV20-1	NA	CSARPGNEQYF	TGCAGTGCTAGACCAGGGAACGAGCAGTACTTC
TRBJ1-3	few	TRBV5-6	NA	CASSSYQGVNTIYF	TGTGCCAGCAGCTCGTACCAGGGTGTAAACACCATATATTTT
TRBJ1-1	many	TRBV11-2	NA	CASSPHGYEAFF	TGTGCCAGCAGCCCACACGGGTATGAAGCTTTCTTT
TRBJ2-6	NA	TRBV12-3/TRBV12-4	NA	CASSSEGGMVPTF	TGTGCCAGCAGCTCCGAGGGAGGAATGGTCCCGACTTTC
TRBJ2-1	NA	TRBV4-2	NA	CASSLPDSTYNEQFF	TGTGCCAGCAGCCTTCCGGACAGTACCTACAATGAGCAGTTCTTC
TRBJ2-1	many	TRBV27	TRBD1	CASSHPGTGYNEQFF	TGTGCCAGCAGTCACCCGGGGACAGGGTACAATGAGCAGTTCTTC
TRBJ1-1	NA	TRBV24-1	TRBD1	CATRKTGTGVIRTEAFF	TGTGCCACCAGGAAGACCGGGACAGGGGTTATTCGCACTGAAGCTTTCTTT
TRBJ1-3	NA	TRBV27	TRBD1	CASSLRGTGEGNTIYF	TGTGCCAGCAGTCTCCGCGGGACAGGGGAGGGAAACACCATATATTTT
TRBJ1-4	once	TRBV30	NA	CAWSVATNEKLFF	TGTGCCTGGAGTGTCGCAACTAATGAAAAACTGTTTTTT
TRBJ2-3	NA	TRBV10-3	NA	CAISESGSTDTQYF	TGTGCCATCAGTGAGTCCGGTTCCACAGATACGCAGTATTTT
TRBJ1-1	NA	TRBV19	NA	CASSILGGGRRDTEAFF	TGTGCCAGTAGTATTTTGGGGGGGGGCCGTCGGGACACTGAAGCTTTCTTT
TRBJ2-7	NA	TRBV6-5	NA	CASRQGSYEQYF	TGTGCCAGCAGACAGGGCTCCTACGAGCAGTACTTC
TRBJ2-7	few	TRBV20-1	NA	CSLTEAYEQYF	TGCAGTTTGACAGAGGCCTACGAGCAGTACTTC
TRBJ1-1	NA	TRBV7-3	NA	CASSSQGFGTEAFF	TGTGCCAGCAGCTCCCAGGGTTTTGGCACTGAAGCTTTCTTT
TRBJ2-1	NA	TRBV5-1	NA	CASSLDEGPKGFF	TGCGCCAGCAGCTTGGATGAGGGCCCTAAGGGGTTCTTC
TRBJ1-4	NA	TRBV28	TRBD1	CASSQPGQRNLRNEKLFF	TGTGCCAGCAGTCAACCGGGACAGAGAAACCTACGTAATGAAAAACTGTTTTTT
TRBJ2-3	NA	TRBV28	NA	CASTSGTDTQYF	TGTGCCAGCACTTCCGGCACAGATACGCAGTATTTT
TRBJ2-3	NA	TRBV6-1	NA	CASSEARPFRTQYF	TGTGCCAGCAGTGAAGCGAGGCCGTTCCGTACGCAGTATTTT
TRBJ2-7	NA	TRBV7-2	NA	CASSLGGGEPYEQYF	TGTGCCAGCAGCTTAGGAGGGGGGGAACCTTACGAGCAGTACTTC
TRBJ2-2	NA	TRBV19	NA	CASSVNEEDTGELFF	TGTGCCAGTAGTGTTAACGAGGAGGATACCGGGGAGCTGTTTTTT
TRBJ2-7	NA	TRBV3-1/TRBV3-2	NA	CASSHGGGGPYEQYF	TGTGCCAGCAGCCACGGAGGGGGAGGGCCTTACGAGCAGTACTTC
TRBJ1-1	NA	TRBV5-1	NA	CASNGATGLMNTEAFF	TGCGCCAGCAACGGGGCGACAGGCCTTATGAACACTGAAGCTTTCTTT
TRBJ1-2	few	TRBV5-4	NA	CASSPSLALRGNYGYTF	TGTGCCAGCAGCCCGAGTCTCGCATTAAGGGGAAACTATGGCTACACCTTC
TRBJ1-6	NA	TRBV18	TRBD1	CASSPDRVVGSPLHF	TGTGCCAGCTCACCGGACAGGGTTGTGGGTTCACCCCTCCACTTT
TRBJ2-5	NA	TRBV4-2	TRBD2	CASSVTRGAIPETQYF	TGTGCCAGCAGCGTTACGCGGGGGGCGATTCCAGAGACCCAGTACTTC
TRBJ2-6	NA	TRBV5-1	NA	CASSLRGSGANVLTF	TGCGCCAGCAGCTTGAGGGGCTCTGGGGCCAACGTCCTGACTTTC
TRBJ1-2	NA	TRBV3-1/TRBV3-2	TRBD1	CASSQVGNWQGDVDYGYTF	TGTGCCAGCAGCCAAGTGGGGAATTGGCAGGGGGACGTAGACTATGGCTACACCTTC
TRBJ2-1	NA	TRBV11-3	NA	CASSLEADNEQFF	TGTGCCAGCAGCTTAGAAGCGGACAATGAGCAGTTCTTC
TRBJ1-5	few	TRBV5-1	NA	CASSLAGGQPQHF	TGCGCCAGCAGCTTGGCCGGGGGGCAGCCCCAGCATTTT
TRBJ1-1	NA	TRBV29-1	NA	CSGGGNTEAFF	TGCAGCGGAGGGGGGAACACTGAAGCTTTCTTT
TRBJ1-3	NA	TRBV18	NA	CASSHPGRPSGNTIYF	TGTGCCAGCTCACACCCCGGGAGACCCTCTGGAAACACCATATATTTT
TRBJ1-4	NA	TRBV2	NA	CASSKEQGGGEKLFF	TGTGCCAGCAGTAAAGAACAGGGCGGAGGTGAAAAACTGTTTTTT
TRBJ2-2	NA	TRBV7-9	NA	CASSRSVEQGITGELFF	TGTGCCAGCAGCAGGAGTGTGGAACAGGGCATAACCGGGGAGCTGTTTTTT
TRBJ2-1	NA	TRBV6-2/TRBV6-3	NA	CASSYYGRDQGEQFF	TGTGCCAGCAGTTACTACGGGAGAGATCAAGGGGAGCAGTTCTTC
TRBJ2-5	NA	TRBV28	NA	CAGQGTSDLKTQYF	TGTGCCGGACAGGGGACTAGCGATCTCAAGACCCAGTACTTC
TRBJ2-1	few	TRBV24-1	TRBD2	CATSERGSGISYNEQFF	TGTGCCACCAGTGAGAGAGGTAGCGGGATATCCTACAATGAGCAGTTCTTC
TRBJ2-6	NA	TRBV20-1	TRBD1	CSASGQGAGANVLTF	TGCAGTGCTAGTGGACAGGGGGCTGGGGCCAACGTCCTGACTTTC
TRBJ2-3	NA	TRBV2	NA	CATYGPTRTDTQYF	TGTGCCACCTACGGGCCAACTAGGACAGATACGCAGTATTTT
TRBJ2-3	few	TRBV3-1/TRBV3-2	NA	CASSYRSGGGSDTQYF	TGTGCCAGCAGCTACCGGTCGGGGGGCGGGTCAGATACGCAGTATTTT
TRBJ2-3	NA	TRBV14	NA	CASSQDGQGQAHF	TGTGCCAGCAGCCAAGATGGTCAGGGGCAAGCGCATTTT
TRBJ2-3	NA	TRBV2	TRBD2	CASSDQLAGADTQYF	TGTGCCAGCAGTGACCAACTAGCGGGAGCAGATACGCAGTATTTT
TRBJ2-1	once	TRBV7-9	TRBD2	CASSRPQREGLTYNEQFF	TGTGCCAGCAGCCGCCCCCAGCGGGAGGGTCTAACCTACAATGAGCAGTTCTTC
TRBJ2-7	few	TRBV7-8	TRBD2	CASSLGQAGSYEQYF	TGTGCCAGCAGCTTAGGCCAAGCGGGGTCCTACGAGCAGTACTTC